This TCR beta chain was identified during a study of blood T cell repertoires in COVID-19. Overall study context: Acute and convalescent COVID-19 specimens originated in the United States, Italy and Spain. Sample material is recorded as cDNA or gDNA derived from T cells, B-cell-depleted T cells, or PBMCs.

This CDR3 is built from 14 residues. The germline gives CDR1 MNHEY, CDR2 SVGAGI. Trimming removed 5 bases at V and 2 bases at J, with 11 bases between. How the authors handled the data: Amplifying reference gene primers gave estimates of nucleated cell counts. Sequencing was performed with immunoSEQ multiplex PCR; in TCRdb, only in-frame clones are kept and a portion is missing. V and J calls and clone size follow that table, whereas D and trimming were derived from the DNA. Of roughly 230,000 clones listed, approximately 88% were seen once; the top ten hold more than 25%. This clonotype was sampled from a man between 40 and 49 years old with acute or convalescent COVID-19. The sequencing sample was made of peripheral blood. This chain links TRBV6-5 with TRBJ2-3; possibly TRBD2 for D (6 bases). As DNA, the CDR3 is TGTGCCAGCAGTCGGGGGTCTTACACAGATACGCAGTATTTT. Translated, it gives CASSRGSYTDTQYF.